Shown below are 15 T cell receptor beta chains from a single sample sequenced in a study of cytomegalovirus exposure and HLA in healthy donors. In the PCR, 60 Vbeta and 13 Jbeta primers were used. Assay: immunoSEQ multiplex PCR; the TCRdb copy retains only in-frame clones and omits some. The sample holds around 210,000 clones, over 65% seen once. The material sequenced was PBMCs. All receptors derive from a woman in her twenties or thirties in good health and CMV-seronegative.

The chain uses TRBV11-2 and TRBJ2-5, with 9 nucleotides matching TRBD2. The CDR3 sequence is 16 residues long. CDR1 and CDR2 (germline): SGHAT, FQNNGV. The V segment lost 3 bases and the J segment 4 bases; nucleotides outside the gene matches: 9. This CDR3 reads CASSLIWREGRETQYF. As DNA, the CDR3 is TGTGCCAGCAGCTTGATATGGCGGGAGGGGAGAGAGACCCAGTACTTC.

In its sample, this clone was seen a few times. V gene TRBV6-5 combines with J gene TRBJ2-7; TRBD2 aligns across 13 bases. After removal of 8 bases from V and 6 bases from J, the junction contained 10 bases not matched to a gene. The CDR3 length is 15 residues. Looked up from germline, CDR1 is MNHEY and CDR2 is SVGAGI. CDR3 nucleotide sequence: TGTGCCAGCGACCCCGGACTAGCGGGAGTGGGCGAGCAGTACTTC. Translated, it gives CASDPGLAGVGEQYF.

The gene calls are TRBV5-1 and TRBJ1-2; D remains ambiguous. Germline CDR1 SGHRS, CDR2 YFSETQ. The V gene lost 2 bases and the J gene lost 2 bases, with 13 bases spanning the gap. The CDR3 consists of 15 residues. CDR3 in amino acids: CASSLFQATNYGYTF. The DNA of the CDR3 is TGCGCCAGCAGCTTATTCCAGGCCACCAACTATGGCTACACCTTC. Full variable domain (missing parts from reference TRBV5-1 and TRBJ1-2): KAGVTQTPRYLIKTRGQQVTLSCSPISGHRSVSWYQQTPGQGLQFLFEYFSETQRNKGNFPGRFSGRQFSNSRSEMNVSTLELGDSALYLCASSLFQATNYGYTFGSGTRLTVV.

The chain joins TRBV7-2 to TRBJ1-3; D perhaps matches TRBD1 (6 bases). The germline gives CDR1 SGHTA, CDR2 FQGNSA. This CDR3 has 17 residues. V was pared by 6 bases and J by 0 bases, with 18 bases between. The CDR3 DNA is TGTGCCAGCAGTTTGTTTAGGACAGCGTTCTCTGGAAACACCATATATTTT. This encodes CASSLFRTAFSGNTIYF.

This clone occurred a few times. The V gene is TRBV5-1, the J gene TRBJ1-3, with TRBD1 identical over 9 bases. Germline-derived CDR1 and CDR2 are SGHRS and YFSETQ. The J segment lost 3 bases and the V segment lost 4 bases, leaving 8 bases of the junction unmatched. This CDR3 spans 16 amino acids. The CDR3, as DNA: TGCGCCAGCAGCCCCGAGACAGGGGGTAGTGGAAACACCATATATTTT. This translates into CASSPETGGSGNTIYF.

The chain recombines TRBV7-9 with TRBJ1-1, with D uncertain. Germline assignment: CDR1 SEHNR and CDR2 FQNEAQ (reference sequence). With 1 base removed from V and 8 bases from J, the gap between germline ends came to 5 bases. The CDR3 loop spans 11 amino acids. CDR3 sequence reads: CASSLEREAFF. In DNA, the CDR3 is TGTGCCAGCAGCTTAGAACGGGAAGCTTTCTTT.

V is TRBV19 and J is TRBJ1-1; 7 nucleotides align to TRBD1. This CDR3 has 14 residues. With V trimmed by 5 bases and J by 0 bases, 3 bases remained unmatched. Germline values: CDR1 LNHDA, CDR2 SQIVND (reference sequence). CDR3 bases: TGTGCCAGTAGTGCGGGACAGTTGAACACTGAAGCTTTCTTT. Its protein is CASSAGQLNTEAFF.

The chain recombines TRBV30 with TRBJ1-2, with D maybe TRBD1 (6 bases). Trimming stripped 3 bases from V and 7 bases from J, with 15 bases between. Germline V CDR1 and CDR2: GTSNPN, SVGIG (reference sequence). The length of the CDR3 is 13 residues. The CDR3 spells CAWRDQGLCGYTF. Written as DNA, the CDR3 is TGTGCCTGGAGAGACCAGGGGCTTTGTGGCTACACCTTC.

The chain combines TRBV6-6 with TRBJ2-5, with TRBD2 identical over 12 bases. There are 16 residues in the CDR3. The trim removed 3 bases at V and 5 bases at J, leaving 7 bases unmatched. From germline, CDR1 is MNHNY and CDR2 SVGAGI (reference sequence). The CDR3 DNA is TGTGCCAGCAGTTATTCCCTAGCGGGAGGGCGGGAGACCCAGTACTTC. This codes for CASSYSLAGGRETQYF.

The sample holds one count of this clone. At one of its ends the junction is not consistent with the germline gene, which may arise from a read error. The chain joins TRBV5-1 to TRBJ2-3; D unresolved. The CDR3 sequence is 15 residues long. Germline CDR1 reads SGHRS; CDR2 reads YFSETQ. The DNA of the CDR3 is TGCGCCAGCAGCTTGGCCGTCTCCTCCACAGATGCGCAGTATTTT. Amino acid sequence: CASSLAVSSTDAQYF.

J is TRBJ2-5 and V is TRBV28, with TRBD2 identical over 15 bases. Per germline, CDR1 MDHEN and CDR2 SYDVKM. Trimming removed 5 bases from V and 3 bases from J; junction bases left unmatched: 4. This CDR3 spans 16 amino acids. The CDR3 sequence is CASSPGTSGRKETQYF. DNA for the CDR3: TGTGCCAGCAGTCCCGGGACTAGCGGGAGGAAAGAGACCCAGTACTTC.

V gene TRBV5-6 combines with J gene TRBJ1-1; no firm D call. The CDR3 totals 15 residues. Germline V gives CDR1 SGHDT, CDR2 YYEEEE. The germline V and J ends were trimmed by 1 base and 3 bases, with 13 bases remaining between them. DNA for the CDR3: TGTGCCAGCAGCTTGCTTACAGACGTTTACACTGAAGCTTTCTTT. It is translated as CASSLLTDVYTEAFF.

In its sample, this clone was seen once. The gene calls are TRBV7-9 and TRBJ2-1; the match to TRBD2 covers 8 bases. CDR3 size: 15 residues. The junction had 13 bases not matched to a gene; V was cut back by 5 bases and J by 10 bases. CDR1 and CDR2 (germline): SEHNR, FQNEAQ (reference sequence). CDR3 nucleotide sequence: TGTGCCAGCAGCCCTGGCTTAAGCGGGAGACGGGAGCAGTTCTTC. This encodes CASSPGLSGRREQFF.

This clone has more than one count but fewer than ten. Because the CDR3's place on the DNA is in doubt, the DNA is left out and the CDR3 is given as listed by TCRdb. The J gene is TRBJ2-7, the V gene TRBV6-4; TRBD2 is the table's D call, not checked against the DNA. Germline V CDR1 and CDR2: MRHNA, SNTAGT. The CDR3 spans 15 residues, counting both ends. This chain's CDR3 is CASILAGGRLYEQYF.

The chain recombines TRBV6-5 with TRBJ2-7; D remains ambiguous. Germline V gene lookup returns CDR1 MNHEY and CDR2 SVGAGI. The V end lost 2 bases, the J end lost 6 bases, and 5 bases lay between the germline ends. This CDR3 has 11 residues. The CDR3 region is CASSYTREQYF. CDR3 in DNA: TGTGCCAGCAGTTACACTCGCGAGCAGTACTTC.